The text below deals with one T cell receptor beta chain. The record originates from a study of T cell responses to AZD1222 COVID-19 vaccine. About the study: Some second doses came at about 4 weeks and others at about 12 weeks; these were pooled.

Generated by immunoSEQ multiplex PCR, the TCRdb table keeps only in-frame clones and is missing some. The sample has about 130,000 clones, about nine tenths seen once. The CDR3 is 15 amino acids. Germline V gene lookup returns CDR1 SNHLY and CDR2 FYNNEI. The V end was cut by 9 bases, the J end by 2 bases, with 14 bases between. The rearrangement uses TRBV2 and TRBJ2-6; tentative D call: TRBD2 (5 bases). This TCR was recovered from an adult in good health. This specimen was peripheral blood, taken on day 0 of AZD1222 vaccination. In nucleotides, the CDR3 is TGTGCCAGGGGAGATTTGAGCACTGGGGCCAACGTCCTGACTTTC. Protein: CARGDLSTGANVLTF.